This T cell receptor (beta chain) was profiled in a study of response to subunit inactivated influenza vaccine (dated by TCRdb to the late 2010s). In the study overall: The study used deep quantitative T cell receptor repertoire profiling to track responses to a trivalent subunit inactivated influenza vaccine. Paper-wide results and their limitations: It was suggested by the authors that each seasonal influenza vaccination may recruit only a limited number of new T cells.

Reading from cysteine to phenylalanine, the CDR3 counts 13 amino acids. The sequence is cut down to CDR3 DNA, 39 bases in frame from base 1. V is reduced by 3 bases and J by 2 bases, leaving a spacing of 7 bases between them. The germline V gene supplies CDR1 SQVTM and CDR2 ANQGSEA. The sample's time point, from its label and the paper: 45 days after influenza vaccine administration. Points on this clonotype: What antigen it recognizes has not been identified. No base qualities exist here, and no much larger clone lies one base off it.

Receptor libraries were prepared by RT-PCR. Sequencing instrument: Illumina HiSeq 2500. TCRdb redid the processing of the public reads, applying fastp at Q25 and MiXCR, and retained in-frame beta chains. Under each unique CDR3 protein, matching rows form one entry showing the most common genes and DNA. The sample table holds 500,000 to 600,000 distinct CDR3 sequences, of which roughly 13% were seen once. The top ten clonotypes cover under 15% of the sample. This specimen was PBMCs from blood, taken 40 to 50 days after vaccination. This TCR was sampled from a man between 45 and 60 years old who received an inactivated influenza vaccine. Donor details come from another sample of the same person, matched by shared clones. The sequence links TRBV29-1 to TRBJ2-2; the D gene assignment is ambiguous. The CDR3 reads CSVDPANTGELFF. The DNA is TGCAGCGTTGATCCGGCCAACACCGGGGAGCTGTTTTTT.